The clone carrying this T cell receptor beta chain came up many times. Its antigen is undetermined. CDR3 size: 17 residues. Per the germline V gene, CDR1 is MNHEY and CDR2 is SVGAGI. Deletions cut 2 bases from V and 3 bases from J, with 20 bases between. Authors of the study amplified TCR beta CDR3 regions from RNA transcripts. First-round RT-PCR targeting the TCR CDR3 was performed with the HTBI primer set. In TCRdb, the multiplex PCR reads were re-called with MiXCR into one record per CDR3 protein. The sample lists approximately 300,000 distinct CDR3 sequences; approximately 18% were seen once. The data originate from a study of T cells in Graves' hyperthyroidism and ophthalmopathy. The study based diagnoses on clinical symptoms, serum thyroxine and TRAb, thyroid ultrasound and orbital computed tomography. Study observations and caveats: The majority of expanded thyroid clonotypes above 0.001 also appeared in blood.

The rearrangement joins TRBV6-5 to TRBJ2-7; tentative D call: TRBD1 (5 bases). This sequence originates from a man over 45 with Graves' ophthalmopathy. The source material was blood. CDR3 in amino acids: CASSYTPYPTAHYEQYF. CDR3 DNA: TGTGCCAGCAGTTACACACCATATCCGACAGCTCACTACGAGCAGTACTTC.